The present T cell receptor (beta chain) was sequenced within a study of OX40 agonist ivuxolimab in advanced cancers. Study information: Patients were infused with ivuxolimab every 2 weeks at 0.01 to 10 mg/kg. Participants could have had prior anti-PD-1, anti-PD-L1 or anti-CTLA-4 therapy, and around 43% had some. Study results and limitations: Among the lowest levels of clonal expansion were found in partial responders at 0.1-3.0 mg/kg. By week 6 at 0.1 to 3.0 mg/kg, blood CD4+ and CD8+ T cells had expanded clonally.

Clones were read by immunoSEQ multiplex PCR, and TCRdb kept only the in-frame ones, dropping some. The sample has 110,000 or so clones; around 90% are singletons. On this clone: Its antigen is not known.

Trimming cost V 9 bases and J 5 bases; bases outside gene matches: 3. The CDR3 consists of 12 residues. Germline V gene sequence: CDR1 SGHRS, CDR2 YFSETQ. The V call is TRBV5-1, the J call TRBJ1-4, with TRBD1 matching over 8 bases. This sequence was found in an adult with an advanced solid tumor such as melanoma, head and neck, liver or kidney cancer. Sequencing used CD4+ or CD8+ T cells sorted from blood, obtained in a trial of the OX40 agonist ivuxolimab. The CDR3 sequence: CATYRGNEKLFF. The CDR3, as DNA: TGCGCCACCTACAGGGGGAATGAAAAACTGTTTTTT.